This is a list of T cell receptor beta chains from one sample in a study of blood T cells in healthy people across ages. TCRdb reanalysed the 5' RACE reads using MiXCR and keeps one entry per CDR3 protein. The table records more than 800,000 distinct CDR3 sequences, 40% to 50% of them present only once. The sequencing input was blood. The receptors shown here come from an older woman in good health. The CDR3 runs from the conserved cysteine through the conserved F or W. The order of the fields is J gene, clone size, D gene, V gene, CDR3 protein, CDR3 DNA. D genes are given only for firm matches. Not all rows give a size; the values are once, few, many and, for expanded clones, a class.

>TRBJ2-3|-|-|TRBV12-3/TRBV12-4
CASSPRRPNTDTQYF
TGTGCCAGCAGTCCCCGGAGGCCCAACACAGATACGCAGTATTTT
>TRBJ2-7|few|-|TRBV7-2
CASSLDAGSPYEQYF
TGTGCCAGCAGCTTAGATGCGGGCAGCCCCTACGAGCAGTACTTC
>TRBJ2-3|-|-|TRBV25-1
CASSISGTDTQYF
TGTGCCAGCAGTATATCAGGCACAGATACGCAGTATTTT
>TRBJ2-5|few|-|TRBV6-2/TRBV6-3
CASSYGAGTETQYF
TGTGCCAGCTCTTATGGGGCAGGGACAGAGACCCAGTACTTC
>TRBJ2-3|-|-|TRBV6-2/TRBV6-3
CASSWGSGGTDTQYF
TGTGCCAGCAGTTGGGGGAGCGGAGGCACAGATACGCAGTATTTT
>TRBJ2-7|-|TRBD2|TRBV10-3
CAIRTSGSRDEQYF
TGTGCCATACGGACTAGCGGGAGTCGCGACGAGCAGTACTTC
>TRBJ2-5|-|TRBD2|TRBV3-1
CASSQPPGLKNNEQYF
TGTGCCAGCAGCCAGCCCCCGGGACTAAAGAACAATGAGCAGTACTTC
>TRBJ1-2|-|TRBD1|TRBV20-1
CSAVRQGSNGHTF
TGCAGTGCTGTCCGACAGGGGTCTAATGGCCACACCTTC
>TRBJ2-3|-|-|TRBV18
CASSPNRAGDTQYF
TGTGCCAGCTCACCAAACAGGGCCGGAGATACGCAGTATTTT
>TRBJ2-3|many|TRBD2|TRBV7-3
CASSPLAGGGADTQYF
TGTGCCAGCAGCCCTCTAGCGGGAGGCGGCGCAGATACGCAGTATTTT
>TRBJ2-3|few|TRBD2|TRBV29-1
CSVFEVAGVSDTQYF
TGCAGCGTTTTTGAGGTAGCGGGAGTTTCAGATACGCAGTATTTT
>TRBJ2-7|-|-|TRBV12-3/TRBV12-4
CASSLGLGGRSSYEQYF
TGTGCCAGCAGTTTGGGCTTAGGTGGGCGGAGCTCCTACGAGCAGTACTTC
>TRBJ1-5|-|-|TRBV2
CASSTTQGTVQPQHF
TGTGCCAGCAGTACTACTCAGGGGACGGTTCAGCCCCAGCATTTT
>TRBJ2-6|-|-|TRBV12-3/TRBV12-4
CASSPDRFRGPGANVLTF
TGTGCCAGCAGTCCAGACAGGTTCCGGGGTCCTGGGGCCAACGTCCTGACTTTC
>TRBJ2-1|-|-|TRBV6-1
CASSKRDSYNEQFF
TGTGCCAGCAGTAAACGAGACAGCTACAATGAGCAGTTCTTC
>TRBJ2-5|few|TRBD1|TRBV10-3
CAIRDDRGTGETQYF
TGTGCCATCAGGGACGACAGGGGGACAGGGGAGACCCAGTACTTC
>TRBJ2-7|few|-|TRBV2
CASTNDLSPLQQEQYF
TGTGCCAGCACCAATGATCTGTCCCCTTTGCAACAAGAGCAGTACTTC
>TRBJ2-1|-|TRBD2|TRBV25-1
CASGGLAGGNEQFF
TGTGCCAGCGGGGGACTAGCGGGAGGGAATGAGCAGTTCTTC
>TRBJ2-3|-|TRBD1|TRBV28
CASSLGEWAGGDTQYF
TGTGCCAGCAGTTTAGGAGAGTGGGCAGGGGGAGATACGCAGTATTTT
>TRBJ2-3|-|TRBD1|TRBV7-2
CASPDRTGIVDTQYF
TGTGCCAGCCCTGATCGGACAGGGATAGTGGATACGCAGTATTTT
>TRBJ2-1|-|-|TRBV5-5
CASKPTFSSYNEQFF
TGTGCCAGCAAACCGACCTTCTCATCCTACAATGAGCAGTTCTTC
>TRBJ1-6|-|-|TRBV2
CASSEVGSPLHF
TGTGCCAGCAGTGAGGTGGGTTCACCCCTCCACTTT
>TRBJ2-7|few|TRBD2|TRBV6-2/TRBV6-3
CASSYVGAGDWPYEQYF
TGTGCCAGCAGTTACGTGGGAGCGGGAGACTGGCCCTACGAGCAGTACTTC
>TRBJ2-7|-|TRBD2|TRBV4-2
CASSSGSLYDQYF
TGTGCCAGCAGTAGCGGGAGTCTCTACGATCAGTACTTC
>TRBJ1-2|-|TRBD1|TRBV3-1
CASSLTRDRGNYGYTF
TGTGCCAGCAGCCTTACCAGGGACAGGGGTAACTATGGCTACACCTTC
>TRBJ2-4|-|-|TRBV27
CASRMAGSIKNIQYF
TGTGCCAGCAGGATGGCAGGGTCCATCAAAAACATTCAGTACTTC
>TRBJ2-7|-|-|TRBV21-1
CPPPGDRVHEQYF
TGTCCCCCCCCGGGTGACAGGGTACACGAGCAGTACTTC
>TRBJ2-6|many|TRBD1|TRBV28
CASSGGNRGSGANVLTF
TGTGCCAGCAGTGGTGGAAACAGGGGTTCTGGGGCCAACGTCCTGACTTTC
>TRBJ2-7|few|-|TRBV9
CASSVEVSSYEQYF
TGTGCCAGCAGCGTAGAGGTTTCGTCCTACGAGCAGTACTTC
>TRBJ2-7|-|-|TRBV9
CASSVAAGGSYEQYF
TGTGCCAGCAGCGTAGCGGCGGGTGGGTCTTACGAGCAGTACTTC
>TRBJ1-6|-|-|TRBV4-2
CASSQSASSYNSPLHF
TGTGCCAGCAGCCAATCAGCCAGCTCCTATAATTCACCCCTCCACTTT
>TRBJ2-3|many|TRBD2|TRBV6-2/TRBV6-3
CASSYGTSTNTQYF
TGTGCCAGCAGTTACGGGACTAGTACAAATACGCAGTATTTT
>TRBJ1-1|-|-|TRBV29-1
CSVVRGVRTEAFF
TGCAGCGTTGTACGAGGGGTACGGACTGAAGCTTTCTTT
>TRBJ2-7|-|-|TRBV7-9
CASSLPGGNSYNEQYF
TGTGCCAGCAGCTTGCCCGGCGGGAACTCCTACAATGAGCAGTACTTC
>TRBJ1-2|few|-|TRBV24-1
CATSDRSIGYTF
TGTGCCACCAGTGACAGGTCGATCGGCTACACCTTC
>TRBJ1-4|-|-|TRBV20-1
CSARGTSGNEKLFF
TGCAGTGCCAGAGGGACCAGCGGTAATGAAAAACTGTTTTTT
>TRBJ2-1|-|TRBD2|TRBV27
CASRTGTTNEQFF
TGTGCCAGCAGAACCGGGACTACCAATGAGCAGTTCTTC
>TRBJ2-3|few|-|TRBV14
CASSFTLSTDTQYF
TGTGCCAGCAGCTTTACGCTTAGCACAGATACGCAGTATTTT
>TRBJ2-2|once|TRBD1|TRBV7-7
CASSPDRAVTGELFF
TGTGCCAGCAGCCCGGACAGGGCAGTCACCGGGGAGCTGTTTTTT
>TRBJ2-7|-|-|TRBV19
CASSRSYTYEQYF
TGTGCCAGTAGCCGGTCGTATACCTACGAGCAGTACTTC
>TRBJ2-1|few|TRBD2|TRBV18
CASRGTSGNEQFF
TGTGCCAGCCGAGGGACTAGCGGGAATGAGCAGTTCTTC
>TRBJ2-5|-|TRBD1|TRBV27
CASSPGDRGRETQYF
TGTGCCAGCAGTCCGGGGGACAGGGGTAGGGAGACCCAGTACTTC
>TRBJ2-7|few|-|TRBV27
CASSGPGGYEQYF
TGTGCCAGCTCGGGACCTGGGGGATACGAGCAGTACTTC
>TRBJ1-4|-|-|TRBV7-8
CASSLNRVVSEKLFF
TGTGCCAGCAGCTTAAACAGGGTTGTGAGTGAAAAACTGTTTTTT
>TRBJ2-1|few|-|TRBV20-1
CSASPPPWGRASYEQFF
TGCAGTGCTAGCCCCCCTCCGTGGGGGCGAGCATCGTATGAGCAGTTCTTC
>TRBJ2-7|few|TRBD1|TRBV25-1
CASSESAGQGTYEQYF
TGTGCCAGCAGTGAATCGGCCGGACAGGGGACATACGAGCAGTACTTC